The clone carrying this TCR beta chain was counted at least ten times. CDR3 length: 14 residues. Germline CDR1 is SGHTA and CDR2 is FQGNSA. V was clipped by 5 bases and J by 4 bases; unmatched bases: 5. TCRdb re-analysed the 5' RACE reads in MiXCR, keeping a single row per CDR3 protein. The table includes tens of thousands of distinct CDR3 sequences, about a sixth detected once. The sample originates from a study of neurological immune-mediated disorders. This chain links TRBV7-2 with TRBJ1-1; 9 bases are a match to TRBD1. Sample: PBMCs. This sequence originates from a woman between 40 and 55 years old in good health. In DNA form, the CDR3 reads TGTGCCAGCAGCGATTTGACAGGGGGCACTGAAGCTTTCTTT. Translated, it gives CASSDLTGGTEAFF.